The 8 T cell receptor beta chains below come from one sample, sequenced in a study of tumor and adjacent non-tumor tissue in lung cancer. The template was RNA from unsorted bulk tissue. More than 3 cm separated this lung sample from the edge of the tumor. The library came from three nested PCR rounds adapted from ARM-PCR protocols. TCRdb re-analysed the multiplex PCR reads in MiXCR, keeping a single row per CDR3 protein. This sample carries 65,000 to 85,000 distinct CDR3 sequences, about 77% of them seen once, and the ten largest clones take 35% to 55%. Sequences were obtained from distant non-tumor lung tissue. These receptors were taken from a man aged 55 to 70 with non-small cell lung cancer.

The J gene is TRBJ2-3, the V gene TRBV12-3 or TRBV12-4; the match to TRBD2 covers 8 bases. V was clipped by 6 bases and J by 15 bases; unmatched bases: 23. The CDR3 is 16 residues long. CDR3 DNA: TGTGCCAGCAGGCCGGGACTAGGGTCCTACTCAGGTATGCACTATTTT. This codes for CASRPGLGSYSGMHYF.

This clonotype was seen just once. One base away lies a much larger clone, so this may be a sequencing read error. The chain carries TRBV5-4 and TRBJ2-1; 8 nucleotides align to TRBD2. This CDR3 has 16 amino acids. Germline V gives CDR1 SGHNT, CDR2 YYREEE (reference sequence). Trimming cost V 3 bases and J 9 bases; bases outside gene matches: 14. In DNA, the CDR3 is TGTGCCAGCAGCTCGAGGTTAGCGGGAAGGGTTCTTGAGCAGTTCTTC. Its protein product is CASSSRLAGRVLEQFF.

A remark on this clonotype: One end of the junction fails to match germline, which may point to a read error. The DNA for the CDR3 is TGCTGCGTCGCCACAGGGGATAACACCGTGGAGCTGTTTTTT. This translates into CCVATGDNTVELFF. V and J are TRBV29-1 and TRBJ2-2; 7 nucleotides align to TRBD1. The CDR3 runs 14 residues. Germline V gives CDR1 SQVTM, CDR2 ANQGSEA.

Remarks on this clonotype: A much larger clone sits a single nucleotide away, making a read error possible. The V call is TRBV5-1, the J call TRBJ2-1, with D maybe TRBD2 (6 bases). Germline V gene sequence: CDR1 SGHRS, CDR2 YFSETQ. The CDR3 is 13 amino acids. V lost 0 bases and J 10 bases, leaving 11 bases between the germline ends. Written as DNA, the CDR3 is TGCGCCAGCAGCTTGGTAACGGGAGTGGAGCAGTTCTTC. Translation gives CASSLVTGVEQFF.

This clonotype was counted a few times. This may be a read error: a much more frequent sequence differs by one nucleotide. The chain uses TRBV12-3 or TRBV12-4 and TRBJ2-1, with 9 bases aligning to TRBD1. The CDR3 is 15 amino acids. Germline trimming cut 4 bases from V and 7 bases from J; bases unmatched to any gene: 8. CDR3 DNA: TGTGCCAGCAGTTCCCCGGGACAGGGATCTAATGAGCAGTTCTTC. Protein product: CASSSPGQGSNEQFF.

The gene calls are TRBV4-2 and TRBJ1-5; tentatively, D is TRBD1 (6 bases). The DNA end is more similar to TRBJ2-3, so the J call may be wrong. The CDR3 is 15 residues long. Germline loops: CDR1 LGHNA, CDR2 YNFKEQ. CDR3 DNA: TGTGCCAGCAGCCAAGAAGGGGGTAGCAATCGGCCCCAGTATTTT. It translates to CASSQEGGSNRPQYF.

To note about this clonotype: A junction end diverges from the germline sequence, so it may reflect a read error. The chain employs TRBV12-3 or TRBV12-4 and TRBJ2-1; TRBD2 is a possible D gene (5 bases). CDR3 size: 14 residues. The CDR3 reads CTSGFDVRAYEQFF. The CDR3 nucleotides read TGTACCAGCGGTTTTGACGTGAGAGCCTATGAGCAGTTCTTC.

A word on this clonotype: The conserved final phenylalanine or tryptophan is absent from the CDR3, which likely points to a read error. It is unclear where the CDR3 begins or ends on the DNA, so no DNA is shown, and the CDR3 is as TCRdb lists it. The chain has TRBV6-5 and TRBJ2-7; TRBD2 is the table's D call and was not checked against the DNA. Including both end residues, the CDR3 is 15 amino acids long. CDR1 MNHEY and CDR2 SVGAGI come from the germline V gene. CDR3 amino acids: CASSYSRRETVEMYL.